The 30 T cell receptor beta chains listed next were all sequenced from one sample in a study of T cell responses to AZD1222 COVID-19 vaccine. Sequencing was performed with immunoSEQ multiplex PCR; in TCRdb, only in-frame clones are kept and a portion is missing. The table includes about 130,000 clones, approximately 94% detected once. Sequenced here: peripheral blood, sampled on day 0 of AZD1222 vaccination. The receptors were gathered from an adult in good health.

V gene TRBV30 combines with J gene TRBJ2-3, with TRBD2 matching 7 bases. This CDR3 is built from 14 residues. Looked up from germline, CDR1 is GTSNPN and CDR2 is SVGIG (reference sequence). The CDR3 DNA reads TGTGCTTGCTTAACGGGAGGCGGGACAGATACGCAGTATTTT. It codes for CACLTGGGTDTQYF.

The chain has TRBV11-2 and TRBJ2-3; D possibly corresponds to TRBD2 (6 bases). The CDR3 spans 16 residues. CDR1 SGHAT and CDR2 FQNNGV come from the germline V gene. V lost 5 bases and J 5 bases, leaving 20 bases between the germline ends. The CDR3, as DNA: TGTGCCAGCAGCCATAAGTACGGGAGTAGCGGAGATACGCAGTATTTT. It codes for CASSHKYGSSGDTQYF.

V usage is TRBV11-1 and J usage is TRBJ2-1; D gene unclear. The V gene's germline CDR1 is SGHAT and CDR2 FQDESV (reference sequence). This CDR3 region has 15 residues. V was trimmed by 9 bases and J by 0 bases, leaving 15 bases between them. Here the CDR3 DNA reads TGTGCCAGTGCAGAGTGGGGAAGCTCCTACAATGAGCAGTTCTTC. This codes for CASAEWGSSYNEQFF.

The V call is TRBV28, the J call TRBJ1-2, with D unresolved. CDR3 size: 13 residues. The V end was cut by 5 bases, the J end by 3 bases, with 10 bases between. Looked up from germline, CDR1 is MDHEN and CDR2 is SYDVKM. This CDR3 is CASSADGYYGYTF. The CDR3 coding sequence is TGTGCCAGCAGTGCCGACGGTTACTATGGCTACACCTTC.

This clone was seen a single time. The chain is built from TRBV11-3 and TRBJ2-1; no definite D call. V was clipped by 0 bases and J by 9 bases, with 6 bases between them. The length of the CDR3 is 12 residues. Germline CDR1 is SGHNT and CDR2 is YENEEA. The DNA of the CDR3 is TGTGCCAGCAGCTTAGAGTATGGTGAGCAGTTCTTC. Translated, it gives CASSLEYGEQFF.

The genes are TRBV7-7 and TRBJ2-1; either TRBD1 or TRBD2 may fit D (6 bases each). Deletions cut 5 bases from V and 10 bases from J, with 12 bases between. From germline, CDR1 is SSHAT and CDR2 FNYEAQ (reference sequence). CDR3 size: 12 residues. The CDR3 here is CASSPTGREQFF. In DNA, the CDR3 is TGTGCCAGCAGCCCAACAGGGAGGGAGCAGTTCTTC.

The genes are TRBV14 and TRBJ2-1; D possibly matches TRBD1 or TRBD2 (5 bases each). Deletions cut 4 bases from V and 9 bases from J, with 25 bases between. Germline values: CDR1 SGHDN, CDR2 FVKESK. This CDR3 contains 17 residues. CDR3 coding DNA: TGTGCCAGCAGCCCCCCGGGACGAGCGCTCGGAGGTGGTGAGCAGTTCTTC. Translation gives CASSPPGRALGGGEQFF.

This chain joins TRBV4-3 and TRBJ2-2; TRBD2 might be the D (6 bases). The CDR3 is made up of 15 amino acids. V was clipped by 1 base and J by 7 bases, with 13 bases between them. Looked up from germline, CDR1 is LGHNA and CDR2 is YSLEER. CDR3 coding DNA: TGCGCCAGCAGCCAAGCACTAGCATCAAACGGGGAGCTGTTTTTT. It translates to CASSQALASNGELFF.

This rearrangement joins TRBV7-6 to TRBJ2-3, with 11 bases identical to TRBD1. CDR1 and CDR2 (germline): SGHVS, FNYEAQ. The CDR3 length is 14 residues. Trimming at V came to 5 bases and at J to 6 bases, leaving 4 bases not matched to a gene. CDR3 protein: CASSTGTGGDTQYF. CDR3 coding DNA: TGTGCCAGCAGCACCGGGACAGGGGGGGATACGCAGTATTTT.

This clone was seen a single time. V is TRBV5-5 and J is TRBJ1-2; 11 bases match TRBD1. CDR3 length equals 17 residues. The V segment lost 2 bases and the J segment 4 bases; nucleotides outside the gene matches: 10. The germline CDR1 and CDR2 sequences are SGHKS and YYEKEE (reference sequence). CDR3 nucleotides: TGTGCCAGCAGCTTCGGTGGACAGGGGGCATATAGCTATGGCTACACCTTC. Amino acids: CASSFGGQGAYSYGYTF.

The sample holds one count of this clone. J is TRBJ2-2 and V is TRBV5-1, with TRBD2 as a possible D gene (5 bases). Per germline, CDR1 SGHRS and CDR2 YFSETQ. The V and J ends lost 4 bases and 7 bases respectively, with 14 bases between them. The CDR3 loop spans 14 amino acids. CDR3 nucleotides: TGCGCCAGCAGCCCGGCCGGGGAAGGCGGGGAGCTGTTTTTT. It codes for CASSPAGEGGELFF.

Comment on this clone: Relative to the germline gene, one junction end is altered; a read error may explain this. The rearrangement links TRBV5-1 to TRBJ2-7; 12 nucleotides line up with TRBD2. The CDR3 sequence is 14 residues long. Per the germline V gene, CDR1 is SGHRS and CDR2 is YFSETQ. As DNA, the CDR3 is TGCGCCAGCAGCGAGACTAGCGGGAGTATATCGAGTAACTTC. It yields the protein CASSETSGSISSNF.

CDR3 nucleotides: TGTGCCAGCAGCCCCCCAGGGCTCAACTATGGCTACACCTTC. It codes for CASSPPGLNYGYTF. The chain employs TRBV7-9 and TRBJ1-2; D perhaps matches TRBD1 (5 bases). Germline values: CDR1 SEHNR, CDR2 FQNEAQ (reference sequence). This CDR3 is 14 amino acids long. The V end was cut by 5 bases, the J end by 2 bases, with 12 bases between.

The genes are TRBV7-2 and TRBJ2-5, with 10 positions matching TRBD2. The CDR3 sequence is 16 residues long. Germline CDR1 is SGHTA and CDR2 is FQGNSA. Trimming took 0 bases from V and 7 from J; bases not matched to a gene: 8. The CDR3 sequence is CASSLALGTSAATQYF. The CDR3 coding sequence is TGTGCCAGCAGCTTAGCGTTAGGGACTAGCGCAGCGACCCAGTACTTC.

This clone was seen just once. V and J are TRBV29-1 and TRBJ1-1, with D tentatively TRBD1 (5 bases). Germline V gene data show CDR1 as SQVTM and CDR2 as ANQGSEA. The V and J ends lost 1 base and 6 bases respectively, with 15 bases between them. The CDR3 has 14 residues. The CDR3 is CSVEVKGQVAEAFF. CDR3 sequence (DNA): TGCAGCGTTGAAGTGAAGGGGCAAGTGGCTGAAGCTTTCTTT.

The V gene is TRBV3-1 (or the pseudogene TRBV3-2), the J gene TRBJ2-7, with TRBD1 matching 8 bases. The J segment lost 9 bases and the V segment lost 2 bases, leaving 3 bases of the junction unmatched. The CDR3 extends over 12 amino acids. Germline V CDR1 and CDR2: LGHDT, YNNKEL (reference sequence). CDR3 amino acids: CASSQPGGPQYF. The CDR3 coding sequence is TGTGCCAGCAGCCAACCAGGGGGCCCGCAGTACTTC.

The chain uses TRBV19 and TRBJ1-1; weak D call: TRBD1 (6 bases). CDR1 and CDR2 (germline): LNHDA, SQIVND (reference sequence). Trimming cost V 5 bases and J 1 base, with 17 bases left between them. This CDR3 contains 16 residues. Here the CDR3 reads CASSWGSFRGNTEAFF. CDR3 bases: TGTGCCAGTAGTTGGGGGTCTTTCAGGGGGAACACTGAAGCTTTCTTT.

The V call is TRBV9, the J call TRBJ2-1, with a tentative D call TRBD2 (6 bases). Germline lookup yields CDR1 SGDLS and CDR2 YYNGEE. The CDR3 runs 15 residues. The ends were cut back, 4 bases at V and 4 bases at J, with 15 bases in the middle. DNA for the CDR3: TGTGCCAGCAGCCAAGACGGGAGAGGATACAATGAGCAGTTCTTC. Translated, it gives CASSQDGRGYNEQFF.

CDR3: CASSGSGVLSGNTIYF. CDR3 DNA sequence: TGTGCCAGCAGCGGATCCGGGGTGCTTTCTGGAAACACCATATATTTT. The chain couples TRBV11-2 to TRBJ1-3, with D uncertain. The germline gives CDR1 SGHAT, CDR2 FQNNGV. CDR3 length equals 16 residues. Trimming took 5 bases from V and 1 from J, leaving 15 bases between them.

The J gene is TRBJ1-6, the V gene TRBV25-1; D might be TRBD1 (5 bases). The V end was cut by 2 bases, the J end by 6 bases, with 8 bases between. CDR3 length: 14 residues. Germline lookup yields CDR1 MGHDK and CDR2 SYGVNS. CDR3: CASSEQGFNSPLHF. Here the CDR3 DNA reads TGTGCCAGCAGTGAACAGGGTTTTAATTCACCCCTCCACTTT.

This clone was observed once. This sequence joins TRBV6-2 or TRBV6-3 and TRBJ1-3; possibly TRBD1 for D (6 bases). V was cut by 2 bases and J by 1 base, with 15 bases left in between. The CDR3 is 17 residues long. Germline CDR1 is MNHEY and CDR2 is SVGEGT. The chain's CDR3 is CASSYGGGGQSGNTIYF. For the CDR3, the DNA is TGTGCCAGCAGTTACGGGGGCGGAGGACAGTCTGGAAACACCATATATTTT.

This clone came up a few times. The chain joins TRBV27 to TRBJ1-5, with D possibly matching TRBD1 (6 bases). The CDR3 contains 14 residues. CDR1 MNHEY and CDR2 SMNVEV come from the germline V gene (reference sequence). Trimming stripped 5 bases from V and 3 bases from J, with 11 bases between. CDR3 loop: CASSPTGNNQPQHF. The DNA for the CDR3 is TGTGCCAGCAGTCCTACAGGGAACAATCAGCCCCAGCATTTT.

The chain couples TRBV5-1 to TRBJ2-7; tentatively, D is TRBD2 (7 bases). The CDR3 loop spans 16 amino acids. From germline, CDR1 is SGHRS and CDR2 YFSETQ. V shed 0 bases and J shed 4 bases, with 17 bases lying between them. In DNA, the CDR3 is TGCGCCAGCAGCTTGGAGGGGGGCGGGAGCGAATACGAGCAGTACTTC. Amino acid sequence: CASSLEGGGSEYEQYF.

The V and J genes are TRBV27 and TRBJ2-1; perhaps TRBD1 as D (5 bases). Trimming cost V 2 bases and J 4 bases, with 9 bases left between them. Germline V lookup: CDR1 MNHEY, CDR2 SMNVEV (reference sequence). The length of the CDR3 is 14 residues. CDR3 sequence: CASSLGGAYNEQFF. The DNA for the CDR3 is TGTGCCAGCAGTTTAGGTGGGGCGTACAATGAGCAGTTCTTC.

This chain joins TRBV5-1 and TRBJ2-5, with 8 bases identical to TRBD2. The V segment lost 1 base and the J segment 3 bases; nucleotides outside the gene matches: 2. The CDR3 loop spans 14 amino acids. Germline V gene sequence: CDR1 SGHRS, CDR2 YFSETQ. DNA for the CDR3: TGCGCCAGCAGCTTGCCGGGAGGGAAAGAGACCCAGTACTTC. Its translation: CASSLPGGKETQYF. Full variable domain (rest looked up from reference TRBV5-1 and TRBJ2-5): KAGVTQTPRYLIKTRGQQVTLSCSPISGHRSVSWYQQTPGQGLQFLFEYFSETQRNKGNFPGRFSGRQFSNSRSEMNVSTLELGDSALYLCASSLPGGKETQYFGPGTRLLVL.

The J gene is TRBJ2-3, the V gene TRBV5-1; tentative D call: TRBD2 (5 bases). From germline, CDR1 is SGHRS and CDR2 YFSETQ. The CDR3 sequence is 15 residues long. The V end lost 0 bases, the J end lost 2 bases, and 10 bases lay between the germline ends. CDR3 sequence: CASSLGYSATDTQYF. The CDR3 coding sequence is TGCGCCAGCAGCTTGGGCTATAGCGCCACAGATACGCAGTATTTT. The full variable domain, in which reference TRBV5-1 and TRBJ2-3 provide the parts outside the CDR3, is KAGVTQTPRYLIKTRGQQVTLSCSPISGHRSVSWYQQTPGQGLQFLFEYFSETQRNKGNFPGRFSGRQFSNSRSEMNVSTLELGDSALYLCASSLGYSATDTQYFGPGTRLTVL.

The chain employs TRBV28 and TRBJ2-7, with 16 positions matching TRBD2. Germline V lookup: CDR1 MDHEN, CDR2 SYDVKM. Trimming cost V 6 bases and J 5 bases; bases outside gene matches: 7. The CDR3 runs to 16 residues. The CDR3 nucleotides read TGTGCCAGCAGCCCCGGGACTAGCGGGAGGGCCCACGAGCAGTACTTC. It is translated as CASSPGTSGRAHEQYF.

V and J are TRBV19 and TRBJ2-3; 9 bases line up with TRBD2. Germline V gives CDR1 LNHDA, CDR2 SQIVND (reference sequence). The CDR3 is 15 amino acids. Trimming at V came to 6 bases and at J to 3 bases, leaving 7 bases not matched to a gene. Written as DNA, the CDR3 is TGTGCCAGTAGGAGTCTTAGCGGGAGTACAGATACGCAGTATTTT. Protein: CASRSLSGSTDTQYF.

V usage is TRBV24-1 and J usage is TRBJ2-4; no clear D. CDR3 length: 13 residues. Germline V CDR1 and CDR2: KGHDR, SFDVKD. Trimming took off 11 bases at V and 0 bases at J, with 10 bases between the two ends. The CDR3 is CAIVSLAKNIQYF. CDR3 in DNA: TGTGCCATCGTCAGTTTAGCCAAAAACATTCAGTACTTC.

The rearrangement joins TRBV9 to TRBJ2-7; D gene unclear. Germline V gene lookup returns CDR1 SGDLS and CDR2 YYNGEE. The CDR3 loop spans 14 amino acids. V was shortened by 0 bases and J by 1 base, with 8 bases between the two germline ends. The DNA of the CDR3 is TGTGCCAGCAGCGTAGCGGATGGGTCCTACGAGCAGTACTTC. Its translation: CASSVADGSYEQYF.